Following are 17 T cell receptor beta chains from one sample sequenced in a study of graft-versus-host responses after intestinal transplantation. The antigens these receptors bind are not known. Method: immunoSEQ multiplex PCR; TCRdb's copy keeps in-frame clones and lacks some. The sample lists around 100,000 clones; over 85% were seen once. The sample was unstimulated CD4+ T cells sorted from spleen or lymph node cells, taken before transplant. Receptor source: a human donor who was the organ donor for an intestinal transplant.

V and J are TRBV19 and TRBJ1-1; D ambiguous. The CDR3 contains 13 residues. CDR1 and CDR2 from the germline V gene are LNHDA and SQIVND (reference sequence). Trimming took off 4 bases at V and 0 bases at J, with 6 bases between the two ends. CDR3 nucleotides: TGTGCCAGTAGTAGACAATTGAACACTGAAGCTTTCTTT. As protein: CASSRQLNTEAFF.

This clone was picked up a small number of times. The chain uses TRBV4-2 and TRBJ2-3; 8 positions match TRBD2. This CDR3 is built from 14 residues. V shed 0 bases, J shed 10 bases, and the junction held 6 bases outside the gene matches. Germline V gene data show CDR1 as LGHNA and CDR2 as YNFKEQ. The DNA for the CDR3 is TGTGCCAGCAGCCAAGATGGCGCGGGGGGATCGCAGTATTTT. Translation: CASSQDGAGGSQYF.

The chain uses TRBV6-1 and TRBJ1-4; D possibly corresponds to TRBD1 (5 bases). V dropped 6 bases and J dropped 6 bases, with 17 bases sitting between them. CDR1 and CDR2 from the germline V gene are MNHNS and SASEGT. This CDR3 comprises 15 residues. The CDR3 bases are TGTGCCAGCAGGGGGGAGGGTAGGTTGGATGAAAAACTGTTTTTT. It specifies CASRGEGRLDEKLFF.

This CDR3 reads CASSLGLAGHTGELFF. For the CDR3, the DNA is TGCGCCAGCAGCCTGGGACTAGCGGGACACACCGGGGAGCTGTTTTTT. The chain links TRBV4-3 to TRBJ2-2; 13 positions agree with TRBD2. Per germline, CDR1 LGHNA and CDR2 YSLEER. The V and J ends lost 4 bases and 3 bases, in that order; junction bases with no gene match: 2. This CDR3 has 16 amino acids.

The V call is TRBV5-1, the J call TRBJ1-1; D may be TRBD1 (6 bases). CDR1 and CDR2 from the germline V gene are SGHRS and YFSETQ. The CDR3 sequence is 11 residues long. The V gene lost 2 bases and the J gene lost 11 bases, with 10 bases spanning the gap. The CDR3 reads CASSLSGVAFF. The CDR3 DNA follows: TGCGCCAGCAGCTTATCAGGGGTGGCTTTCTTT.

The rearrangement uses TRBV5-1 and TRBJ2-6; D perhaps matches TRBD1 (5 bases). The CDR3 loop spans 14 amino acids. Trimming stripped 4 bases from V and 0 bases from J, with 5 bases between. Germline V gene sequence: CDR1 SGHRS, CDR2 YFSETQ. The chain's CDR3 is CASSRGSGANVLTF. The DNA of the CDR3 is TGCGCCAGCAGCAGGGGCTCTGGGGCCAACGTCCTGACTTTC.

The chain recombines TRBV6-5 with TRBJ1-2; tentatively, D is TRBD1 (5 bases). V gave up 6 bases and J gave up 2 bases, with 10 bases separating them. The CDR3 sequence is 13 residues long. Germline V gene lookup returns CDR1 MNHEY and CDR2 SVGAGI. The CDR3: CASSYDRNYGYTF. In DNA, the CDR3 is TGTGCCAGCAGCTACGACAGAAACTATGGCTACACCTTC.

This rearrangement joins TRBV6-5 to TRBJ1-1; D gene ambiguous. Germline V gene data show CDR1 as MNHEY and CDR2 as SVGAGI. V was trimmed by 6 bases and J by 1 base, leaving 15 bases between them. This CDR3 is 15 amino acids long. CDR3 loop: CASRATDVGNTEAFF. DNA for the CDR3: TGTGCCAGCAGAGCGACGGATGTCGGGAACACTGAAGCTTTCTTT.

This chain connects TRBV6-5 to TRBJ2-7, with TRBD2 identical over 10 bases. The V and J ends lost 2 bases and 2 bases, in that order; junction bases with no gene match: 6. This CDR3 is built from 16 residues. CDR1 is MNHEY and CDR2 is SVGAGI in the germline V gene. CDR3 residues: CASSYRLAGSTYEQYF. The DNA of the CDR3 is TGTGCCAGCAGTTACCGACTAGCGGGCTCTACCTACGAGCAGTACTTC.

The V call is TRBV19, the J call TRBJ1-1; unclear D gene. This CDR3 comprises 14 residues. With 3 bases removed from V and 3 bases from J, the gap between germline ends came to 11 bases. The germline V gene encodes CDR1 LNHDA and CDR2 SQIVND (reference sequence). Here the CDR3 reads CASSIRVLHTEAFF. The DNA for the CDR3 is TGTGCCAGTAGTATCCGGGTTCTCCACACTGAAGCTTTCTTT.

In the case of this clone: This sample also contains other DNA sequences that code for the same CDR3. This chain connects TRBV6-1 to TRBJ1-1; a possible D gene is TRBD1 (5 bases). The germline V and J ends were trimmed by 4 bases and 5 bases, with 11 bases remaining between them. This CDR3 region has 13 residues. Germline CDR1 reads MNHNS; CDR2 reads SASEGT. CDR3 loop: CASSVAGLTEAFF. CDR3 sequence (DNA): TGTGCCAGCAGTGTGGCAGGGTTGACTGAAGCTTTCTTT.

This chain connects TRBV18 to TRBJ2-6, with 8 bases aligning to TRBD1. V shed 4 bases, J shed 0 bases, and the junction held 5 bases outside the gene matches. Germline lookup yields CDR1 KGHSH and CDR2 LQKENI. The CDR3 length is 17 residues. In DNA, the CDR3 is TGTGCCAGCTCACACGGACAGGGAGCCTCTGGGGCCAACGTCCTGACTTTC. Amino acid sequence: CASSHGQGASGANVLTF.

This sequence joins TRBV18 and TRBJ2-3; D ambiguous. Germline V gene lookup returns CDR1 KGHSH and CDR2 LQKENI. Deletions cut 3 bases from V and 0 bases from J, with 10 bases between. The CDR3 is 15 residues long. The DNA for the CDR3 is TGTGCCAGCTCACCGTCGATCAAAAGCACAGATACGCAGTATTTT. This codes for CASSPSIKSTDTQYF. Looking up the rest from reference TRBV18 and TRBJ2-3 gives the full variable domain: NAGVMQNPRHLVRRRGQEARLRCSPMKGHSHVYWYRQLPEEGLKFMVYLQKENIIDESGMPKERFSAEFPKEGPSILRIQQVVRGDSAAYFCASSPSIKSTDTQYFGPGTRLTVL.

CDR3 bases: TGTGCCAGCAGCTTAGGACAGGGGAAGCCCCAGCATTTT. This sequence encodes CASSLGQGKPQHF. This chain uses TRBV11-2 with TRBJ1-5, with 8 positions matching TRBD1. The germline CDR1 and CDR2 sequences are SGHAT and FQNNGV. This CDR3 has 13 residues. Trimming at V came to 1 base and at J to 8 bases, leaving 1 base not matched to a gene. The variable domain in full, completed from reference TRBV11-2 and TRBJ1-5, reads EAGVAQSPRYKIIEKRQSVAFWCNPISGHATLYWYQQILGQGPKLLIQFQNNGVVDDSQLPKDRFSAERLKGVDSTLKIQPAKLEDSAVYLCASSLGQGKPQHFGDGTRLSIL.

The chain uses TRBV5-7 and TRBJ1-1, with D unclear. TRBV5-7 is designated an ORF whose function remains uncertain. V lost 0 bases to trimming and J lost 0 bases, with 6 bases between them. The CDR3 is 14 residues long. The CDR3 sequence is CASSLGGMNTEAFF. The CDR3, as DNA: TGTGCCAGCAGCTTGGGGGGTATGAACACTGAAGCTTTCTTT.

The V and J genes are TRBV5-1 and TRBJ2-3; 13 bases are a match to TRBD2. After removal of 0 bases from V and 1 base from J, the junction contained 5 bases not matched to a gene. The CDR3 has 18 residues. Germline-derived CDR1 and CDR2 are SGHRS and YFSETQ. The CDR3 nucleotides are TGCGCCAGCAGCTTGGGTACTAGCGGGAGGGCCGGCACAGATACGCAGTATTTT. This gives the protein CASSLGTSGRAGTDTQYF.

The chain uses TRBV19 and TRBJ2-2; D remains ambiguous. Trimming stripped 1 base from V and 4 bases from J, with 7 bases between. The germline V gene has CDR1 LNHDA and CDR2 SQIVND (reference sequence). The CDR3 runs to 14 residues. CDR3 DNA sequence: TGTGCCAGTAGTATAGGGCGGACCACCGGGGAGCTGTTTTTT. Translating gives CASSIGRTTGELFF.